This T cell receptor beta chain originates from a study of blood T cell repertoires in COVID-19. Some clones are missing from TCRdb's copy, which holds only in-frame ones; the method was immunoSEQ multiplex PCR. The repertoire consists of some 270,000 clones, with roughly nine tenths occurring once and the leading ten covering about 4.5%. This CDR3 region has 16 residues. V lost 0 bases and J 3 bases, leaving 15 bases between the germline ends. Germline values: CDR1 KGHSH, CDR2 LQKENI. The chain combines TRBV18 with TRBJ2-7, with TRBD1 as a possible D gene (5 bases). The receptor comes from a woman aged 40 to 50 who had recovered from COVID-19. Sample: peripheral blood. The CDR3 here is CASSPPVGQGFYEQYF. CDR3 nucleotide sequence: TGTGCCAGCTCACCACCCGTGGGGCAGGGCTTCTACGAGCAGTACTTC.